The sequence of this T cell receptor (beta chain) was determined in a study of siplizumab effects on memory and regulatory T cells (dated by TCRdb to about 2019). A note on the overall study: The effect of the anti-CD2 antibody siplizumab on alloreactive T-cell subsets was examined in allogeneic mixed lymphocyte reactions constructed from human PBMCs. Findings and caveats that apply to the study as a whole: Because sequences at frequencies below about 10^-5 were poorly captured, only a minor fraction of alloreactive clones could be mapped back to unstimulated subsets. No functional confirmation was obtained for the suppressive function of proliferating Tregs from siplizumab cultures. Among mappable alloreactive CD4+ clones, the Treg-derived fraction averaged nearly 70% with siplizumab versus roughly 30% in control reactions. Roughly 75-97% of proliferating CD4+ or CD8+ clones could not be assigned a naive or memory phenotype. Unstimulated naive T cells appeared to be more diverse than memory T cells, and naive cells seemed to make a substantial contribution to the alloresponse. Siplizumab significantly reduced the cumulative frequency of alloreactive sequences traceable to unstimulated CD4+ memory T cells.

TCRbeta CDR3 sequencing was performed on sorted unstimulated T cells and on proliferating T cells recovered from mixed lymphocyte reactions. Fresh whole blood from ten HLA-typed healthy donors was used as the source from which PBMCs were isolated. For this clone: The antigen this receptor binds is unknown. No quality values exist for individual bases; no much larger clone is one base distant.

The CDR3 has 16 amino acids, counting the end cysteine and phenylalanine. The CDR3 DNA has 48 bases and is translated from base 1. At the junction V is shortened by 0 bases and J by 8 bases; bases outside the gene matches: 7. CDR1 and CDR2, looked up from the germline V gene (reference sequence), are PRHDT and FYEKMQ. Libraries came from the immunoSEQ multiplex PCR assay. The deep sequencing platform assayed about 10^5 TCR templates per sample. Genomic DNA extracted from sorted T cells was the material used for TCRbeta CDR3 sequencing. The original methods were these. The R programming language was used for clonal analysis of TCRbeta CDR3 data. Unstimulated samples were compared with post-reaction CFSE-low samples to define alloreactive CD4+ and CD8+ clones. Alloreactive CD4+ clones were assigned to regulatory or non-regulatory origin by matching sequences to sorted unstimulated Treg and non-Treg repertoires. TCRdb limited this immuneACCESS table to in-frame rearrangements with V and J called. A share of clones is missing; checked studies link under half to unresolved V genes, and the rest is unexplained. V and J calls and clone size are as listed in that table; D and trimming were resolved from the DNA. Present in this sample are around 82,000 clones, 93% of which were seen just once. The ten largest clones represent less than 5.5% of the sample.

This clonotype originated in a human donor in good health. The source material was CD8+ T cells sorted from blood. The chain was built from TRBV13 and TRBJ1-4; 9 central nucleotides agree with TRBD1. CDR3 reads: CASSLGIQGAGEKLFF. At the DNA level, the sequence is TGTGCCAGCAGCTTAGGAATACAGGGGGCCGGGGAAAAACTGTTTTTT.